This T cell receptor beta chain was retrieved from a study of control samples from healthy donors and cancer patients. The length of the CDR3 is 16 residues. V lost 5 bases, J lost 2 bases, and 20 bases lay in between. Only in-frame clones appear in the TCRdb table, and some are missing; sequencing was by immunoSEQ multiplex PCR. The sample contains some 9,800 clones, roughly 90% of which appear only once. Sequencing was performed on PBMCs. This chain links TRBV5-3 with TRBJ2-7; possibly TRBD1 for D (7 bases). TRBV5-3 is an open reading frame whose function is uncertain. The origin of this receptor is a man aged 55 to 70 with colorectal cancer. Here the CDR3 reads CARSLNSQGGPYEQYF. CDR3 sequence (DNA): TGTGCCAGAAGTCTAAACAGCCAGGGGGGTCCCTACGAGCAGTACTTC.